This TCR beta chain was identified during a study of T cell repertoires in cytomegalovirus infection. The wider study: Indications of both CMV infection and matching HLA type were provided by public TCR beta signatures.

Study-wide findings and caveats: The study identified carriers of CMV plus the relevant HLA from cumulative public TCR beta family frequency. CMV-specific TCR beta clonotypes restricted by HLA-C dominated the ex vivo response.

This clonotype was counted many times. Its antigen is unknown. TCRdb independently ran MiXCR on the reads; one entry per CDR3 protein. Counted here are approximately 250,000 distinct CDR3 sequences, around 6.2% occurring once; the ten biggest clones make up roughly 6.5%. This CDR3 spans 15 amino acids. CDR1 and CDR2 (germline): MDHEN, SYDVKM. V lost 3 bases, J lost 3 bases, and 5 bases stayed unmatched. V gene TRBV28 combines with J gene TRBJ1-5; 7 nucleotides agree with TRBD1. This clonotype was obtained from a human donor in good health (CMV status not recorded). Some clones in this sample may be carry-over from other donors' samples. The sequencing sample was made of PBMCs. CDR3 coding DNA: TGTGCCAGCAGTTTTACTAGGGGGCCCAATCAGCCCCAGCATTTT. It encodes CASSFTRGPNQPQHF.